A selection of T cell receptor beta chains follows, all from one sample in a study of response to subunit inactivated influenza vaccine. TCRdb used MiXCR to reprocess the RT-PCR reads, holding one entry per CDR3 protein. Of roughly 760,000 distinct CDR3 sequences detected, approximately 22% appear once; the ten largest clones hold 10%. This specimen was PBMCs from blood, taken about 5 days after vaccination. Receptors originate from a man aged 45-65 years who received an inactivated influenza vaccine. CDR3s include the opening cysteine and the closing phenylalanine or tryptophan. The D gene is left open where the match is weak. For some rows the clone size is stated as once, few or many, or as a class when expanded; others skip it.

clone_size,d_call,j_call,v_call,cdr3_aa,cdr3_nt
few,.,TRBJ2-2,TRBV11-2,CASSLYPRANTGELFF,TGTGCCAGCAGCTTATATCCGCGGGCGAACACCGGGGAGCTGTTTTTT
.,.,TRBJ2-7,TRBV5-1,CASSLGSEAYEQYF,TGCGCCAGCAGCTTGGGGTCAGAGGCCTACGAGCAGTACTTC
.,.,TRBJ1-6,TRBV6-5,CASSYLNRDSPLHF,TGTGCCAGCAGTTACCTAAACAGGGATTCACCCCTCCACTTT
few,.,TRBJ1-4,TRBV11-2,CASSLVRARNEKLFF,TGTGCCAGCAGCTTAGTGCGGGCCCGCAATGAAAAACTGTTTTTT
.,TRBD2,TRBJ2-1,TRBV20-1,CSAKLQAGWNEQFF,TGCAGTGCTAAACTCCAAGCGGGATGGAATGAGCAGTTCTTC
few,.,TRBJ2-2,TRBV25-1,CASSELDSSFTGELFF,TGTGCCAGCAGTGAATTAGACAGTTCCTTTACCGGGGAGCTGTTTTTT
.,.,TRBJ2-1,TRBV7-9,CATRGLNEQFF,TGTGCCACTCGAGGGCTCAATGAGCAGTTCTTC
few,TRBD1,TRBJ1-3,TRBV28,CASSWDSFSGNTIYF,TGTGCCAGCAGCTGGGACAGCTTCTCTGGAAACACCATATATTTT
.,.,TRBJ1-6,TRBV5-5,CASSSIRDPGSPLHF,TGTGCCAGCAGCTCAATCCGGGACCCGGGGTCACCCCTCCACTTT
.,.,TRBJ2-5,TRBV10-2,CASARTAQETQYF,TGCGCCTCCGCGAGGACAGCACAAGAGACCCAGTACTTC
.,.,TRBJ2-7,TRBV5-5,CASTPTGTAGSYEQYF,TGTGCCAGCACCCCAACTGGGACTGCAGGATCGTACGAGCAGTACTTC
few,.,TRBJ1-3,TRBV5-1,CASSQDRPGNTIYF,TGCGCCAGCAGCCAAGACAGGCCCGGAAACACCATATATTTT
few,TRBD2,TRBJ2-1,TRBV5-1,CASIGGGAGNEQFF,TGCGCCAGCATAGGCGGGGGGGCCGGAAATGAGCAGTTCTTC
.,.,TRBJ2-1,TRBV24-1,CATSDTVGRNEQFF,TGTGCCACCAGTGACACGGTTGGGCGTAATGAGCAGTTCTTC
.,.,TRBJ2-7,TRBV7-9,CASSWGPASSYEQYF,TGTGCCAGCAGCTGGGGACCCGCGAGCTCCTACGAGCAGTACTTC
.,.,TRBJ2-5,TRBV7-9,CASSLGSDGETQYF,TGTGCCAGCAGCTTAGGGTCCGATGGAGAGACCCAGTACTTC
few,TRBD1,TRBJ1-2,TRBV28,CASSPGAQGGTYGYTF,TGTGCCAGCAGCCCGGGGGCACAGGGGGGGACCTATGGCTACACCTTC
.,TRBD2,TRBJ2-7,TRBV7-9,CASSVPGLAGRYEQYF,TGTGCCAGCAGCGTCCCGGGACTAGCGGGGAGGTACGAGCAGTACTTC
few,.,TRBJ1-2,TRBV7-2,CASSQMNRPTGSGYTF,TGTGCCAGCAGCCAAATGAATAGACCGACAGGATCCGGCTACACCTTC
.,.,TRBJ2-5,TRBV20-1,CSEKRGETQYF,TGCAGTGAAAAGAGGGGGGAGACCCAGTACTTC
few,.,TRBJ2-1,TRBV4-3,CASSQGITPNEQFF,TGCGCCAGCAGCCAAGGGATCACGCCCAATGAGCAGTTCTTC
many,.,TRBJ2-1,TRBV5-8,CASSRGEGLTYNEQFF,TGTGCCAGCAGCCGCGGTGAGGGACTTACATACAATGAGCAGTTCTTC
.,.,TRBJ2-1,TRBV24-1,CATSDGPRVEQFF,TGTGCCACCAGTGACGGACCTCGGGTAGAGCAGTTCTTC
.,.,TRBJ2-5,TRBV2,CASSERLKETQYF,TGTGCCAGCAGTGAACGGCTCAAAGAGACCCAGTACTTC
.,.,TRBJ2-3,TRBV12-3/TRBV12-4,CASSHGWESTDTQYF,TGTGCCAGCAGCCATGGGTGGGAGAGCACAGATACGCAGTATTTT
.,.,TRBJ1-1,TRBV7-6,CASSPEHRTGTEAFF,TGTGCCAGCAGCCCCGAACACAGGACCGGGACTGAAGCTTTCTTT
.,.,TRBJ1-5,TRBV20-1,CSARGWESAQGLAASNQPQHF,TGCAGTGCTAGAGGATGGGAGAGTGCACAGGGCCTGGCGGCTAGCAATCAGCCCCAGCATTTT
few,.,TRBJ2-3,TRBV11-2,CASGGRGTQYF,TGTGCCAGCGGGGGTCGGGGCACGCAGTATTTT
.,TRBD2,TRBJ2-5,TRBV7-9,CASTRGSGQETQYF,TGTGCCAGCACCCGGGGTAGCGGGCAAGAGACCCAGTACTTC
many,TRBD2,TRBJ2-1,TRBV2,CASRPPSGGGRYNEQFF,TGTGCCAGTAGACCCCCCTCTGGCGGGGGGCGATACAATGAGCAGTTCTTC
.,.,TRBJ1-5,TRBV27,CASSLTGLWNQPQHF,TGTGCCAGCAGTCTCACAGGGCTGTGGAATCAGCCCCAGCATTTT